This T cell receptor (beta chain) was sequenced for a study of spatial heterogeneity in lung cancer (dated by TCRdb to about 2019). Looking at the study overall: More beta-chain than alpha-chain transcripts were consistently detected, likely reflecting higher beta-chain transcript abundance. In the raw uncorrected reads, each unique combination of TCR and UMI appeared more than ten times on average. In non-small cell lung cancer, the study made a quantitative comparison of TCR alpha and beta repertoires among multiple tumor regions, matched nontumor lung and blood. Nonsynonymous mutation counts, determined by whole-exome sequencing of tumor tissue, were related to TCR repertoire features. Both alpha and beta chains were TCR-sequenced in samples taken at surgery, namely 220 tumor regions, around 70 matched nontumor lung samples and 50 to 60 PBMC samples.

The germline V gene specifies SQVTM as CDR1 and ANQGSEA as CDR2. Including cysteine and phenylalanine, the CDR3 has 10 amino acids. The read is trimmed to its CDR3 DNA, 30 bases read in frame from base 1. The junction carries 13 bases between V and J, which are trimmed by 7 bases and 12 bases respectively. This clonotype is medium-sized (0.01 to 0.1%). Its antigen remains undetermined. No clone much larger than this one lies a single base away; base qualities are absent. This beta chain came through as a stray read in a library set up for alpha chains, and its size says little. Libraries were built with 5' RACE. Sequencing was performed on a NextSeq 500. In the TCR library protocol, a unique molecular identifier was attached to each TCR cDNA molecule so that PCR and sequencing errors could be corrected. The paper's processing steps were these. TCR identification, UMI-based error correction and CDR3 extraction were performed with Decombinator tools. Expanded TCRs were defined as those above a frequency of 2 per 1,000, corresponding to the top 1% of the tumor frequency distribution. Each repertoire was subsampled 100 times to 5,000 TCRs, after which Renyi diversity was computed with the R vegan package. CDR3 similarity networks were constructed using string-kernel similarity of amino acid triplets, with links drawn between CDR3s whose pairwise similarity was above 0.82. TCRdb reworked the public reads: Q25 trimming with fastp, MiXCR clone assembly, productive beta chains retained. For every CDR3 protein sequence, its rows merge into one entry that carries the most common genes and DNA. In this record, the V and J calls reflect TCRdb's handling and not the investigators' own analysis. This sample lists about 1,900 distinct CDR3 sequences; approximately 7.8% were detected once. 22% of the sample is in the top ten clones.

Overall study results and their limits: Confirming at a functional level the hypothesis that regional TCRs recognize regional mutations was considered to require additional single-cell paired TCR alpha and beta sequencing.

The label giving this sample's time point can be read as: sample taken at primary tumor resection. Without any cell sorting, TCR sequencing was performed on whole RNA extracted either from tumor and nontumor lung tissue or from cryopreserved PBMC samples. The donors were some 72 patients from the lung TRACERx cohort who had early-stage, untreated non-small cell lung cancer. Only patients for whom sufficient RNA was available from at least two tumor regions were selected for TCR sequencing. Before being selected, tumor and adjacent nontumor lung specimens were reviewed by a lung pathologist. The sequence came from a male donor with early-stage non-small cell lung cancer. The rearrangement combines TRBV29-1 with TRBJ2-1, with no confident D gene call. The sequenced sample was normal lung tissue next to the tumor, obtained at surgery. The CDR3 in this case is CSGQQVGQFF. The nucleotides are TGCAGCGGCCAGCAAGTCGGGCAGTTCTTC.